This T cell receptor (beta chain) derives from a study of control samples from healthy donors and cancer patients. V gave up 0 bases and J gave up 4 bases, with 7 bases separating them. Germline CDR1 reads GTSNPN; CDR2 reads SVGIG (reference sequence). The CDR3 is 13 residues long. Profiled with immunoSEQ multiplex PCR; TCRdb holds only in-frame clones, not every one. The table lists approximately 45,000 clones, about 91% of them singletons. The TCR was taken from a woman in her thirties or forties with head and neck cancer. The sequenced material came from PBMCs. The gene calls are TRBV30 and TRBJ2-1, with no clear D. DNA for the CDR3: TGTGCCTGGAGTGTACGGAGATACAATGAGCAGTTCTTC. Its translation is CAWSVRRYNEQFF. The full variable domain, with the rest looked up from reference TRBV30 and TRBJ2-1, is SQTIHQWPATLVQPVGSPLSLECTVEGTSNPNLYWYRQAAGRGLQLLFYSVGIGQISSEVPQNLSASRPQDRQFILSSKKLLLSDSGFYLCAWSVRRYNEQFFGPGTRLTVL.